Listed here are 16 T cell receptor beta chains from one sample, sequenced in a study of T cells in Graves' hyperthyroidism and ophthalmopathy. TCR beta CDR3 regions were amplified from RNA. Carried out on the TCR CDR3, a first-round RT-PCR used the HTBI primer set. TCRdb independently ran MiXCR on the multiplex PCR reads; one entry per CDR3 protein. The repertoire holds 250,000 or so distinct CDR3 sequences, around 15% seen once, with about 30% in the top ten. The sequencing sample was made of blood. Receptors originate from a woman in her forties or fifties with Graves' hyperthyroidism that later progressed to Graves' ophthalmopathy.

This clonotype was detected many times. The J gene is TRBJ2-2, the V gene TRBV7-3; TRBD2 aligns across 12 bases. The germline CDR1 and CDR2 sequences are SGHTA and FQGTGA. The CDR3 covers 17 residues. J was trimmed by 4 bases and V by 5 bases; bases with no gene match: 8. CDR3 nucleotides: TGTGCCAGCAGCCCCTCTAGCGGGAGGGCCGGCACCGGGGAGCTGTTTTTT. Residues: CASSPSSGRAGTGELFF.

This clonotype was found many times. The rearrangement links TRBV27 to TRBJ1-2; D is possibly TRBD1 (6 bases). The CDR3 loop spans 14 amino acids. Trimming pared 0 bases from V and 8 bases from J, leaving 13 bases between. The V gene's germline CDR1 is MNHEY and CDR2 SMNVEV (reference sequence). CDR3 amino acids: CASSLSQGFGGYTF. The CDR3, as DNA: TGTGCCAGCAGTTTATCACAGGGATTTGGCGGCTACACCTTC.

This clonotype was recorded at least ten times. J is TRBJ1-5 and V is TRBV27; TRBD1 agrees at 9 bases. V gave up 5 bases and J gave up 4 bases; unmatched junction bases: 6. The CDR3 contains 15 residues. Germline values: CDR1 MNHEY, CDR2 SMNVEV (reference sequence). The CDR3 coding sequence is TGTGCCAGCAGTGACAGGGGGTATCGGAATCAGCCCCAGCATTTT. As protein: CASSDRGYRNQPQHF.

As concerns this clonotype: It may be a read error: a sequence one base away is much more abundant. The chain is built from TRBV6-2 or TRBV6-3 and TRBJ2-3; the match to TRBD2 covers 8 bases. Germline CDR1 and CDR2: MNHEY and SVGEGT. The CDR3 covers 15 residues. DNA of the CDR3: TGTGCCAGCAGGCCCGGACTAGCCAGCACAGGTACGCAGTATTTT. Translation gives CASRPGLASTGTQYF.

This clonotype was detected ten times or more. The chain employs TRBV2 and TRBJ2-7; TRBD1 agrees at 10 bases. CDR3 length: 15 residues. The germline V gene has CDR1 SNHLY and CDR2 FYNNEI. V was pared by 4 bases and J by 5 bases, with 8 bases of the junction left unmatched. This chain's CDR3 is CASSARGTGVHEQYF. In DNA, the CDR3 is TGTGCCAGCAGTGCCAGAGGGACAGGGGTCCACGAGCAGTACTTC.

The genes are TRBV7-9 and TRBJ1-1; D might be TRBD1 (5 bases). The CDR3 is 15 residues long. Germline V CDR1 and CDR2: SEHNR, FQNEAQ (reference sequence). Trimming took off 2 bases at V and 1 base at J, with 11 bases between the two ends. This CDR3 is CASSLSGRTNTEAFF. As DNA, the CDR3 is TGTGCCAGCAGCTTATCGGGACGGACGAACACTGAAGCTTTCTTT.

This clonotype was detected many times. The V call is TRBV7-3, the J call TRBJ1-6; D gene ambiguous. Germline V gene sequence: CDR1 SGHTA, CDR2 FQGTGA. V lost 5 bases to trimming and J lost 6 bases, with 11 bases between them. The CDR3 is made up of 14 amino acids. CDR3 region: CASSPPGLNSPLHF. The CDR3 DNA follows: TGTGCCAGCAGCCCCCCGGGTCTTAATTCACCCCTCCACTTT. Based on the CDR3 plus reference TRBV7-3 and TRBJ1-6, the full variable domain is GAGVSQTPSNKVTEKGKYVELRCDPISGHTALYWYRQSLGQGPEFLIYFQGTGAADDSGLPNDRFFAVRPEGSVSTLKIQRTERGDSAVYLCASSPPGLNSPLHFGNGTRLTVT.

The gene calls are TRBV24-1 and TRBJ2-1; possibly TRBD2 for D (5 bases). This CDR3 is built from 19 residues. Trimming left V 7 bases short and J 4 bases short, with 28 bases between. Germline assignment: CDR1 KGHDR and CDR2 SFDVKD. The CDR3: CATSRGSGQEGGVYNEQFF. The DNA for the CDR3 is TGTGCCACCAGCCGGGGAAGTGGGCAGGAAGGTGGGGTTTACAATGAGCAGTTCTTC.

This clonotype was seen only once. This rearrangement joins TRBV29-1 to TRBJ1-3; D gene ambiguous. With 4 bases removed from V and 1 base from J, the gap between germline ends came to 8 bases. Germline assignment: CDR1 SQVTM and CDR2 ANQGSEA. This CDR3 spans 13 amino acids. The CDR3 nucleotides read TGCAGCGTTGTAAGGGAATCTGGAAACACCATATATTTT. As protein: CSVVRESGNTIYF.

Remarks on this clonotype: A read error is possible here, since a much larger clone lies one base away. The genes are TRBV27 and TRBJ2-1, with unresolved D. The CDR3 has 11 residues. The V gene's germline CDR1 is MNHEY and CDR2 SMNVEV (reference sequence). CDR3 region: CSSRSNNEQFF. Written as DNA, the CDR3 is TGTAGCAGCCGGTCCAACAATGAGCAGTTCTTC.

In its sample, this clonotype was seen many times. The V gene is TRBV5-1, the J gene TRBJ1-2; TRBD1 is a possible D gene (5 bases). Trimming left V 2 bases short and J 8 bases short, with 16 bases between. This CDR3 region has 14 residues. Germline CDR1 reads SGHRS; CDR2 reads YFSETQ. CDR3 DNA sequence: TGCGCCAGCAGCTTTAACGGGGGACGAGGAGGCTACACCTTC. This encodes CASSFNGGRGGYTF.

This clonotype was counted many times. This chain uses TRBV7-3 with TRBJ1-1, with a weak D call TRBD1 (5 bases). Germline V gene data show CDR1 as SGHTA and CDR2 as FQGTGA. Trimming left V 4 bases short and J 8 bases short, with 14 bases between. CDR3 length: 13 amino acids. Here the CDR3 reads CASSWTRDGEAFF. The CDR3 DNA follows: TGTGCCAGCAGCTGGACCAGGGACGGAGAAGCTTTCTTT.

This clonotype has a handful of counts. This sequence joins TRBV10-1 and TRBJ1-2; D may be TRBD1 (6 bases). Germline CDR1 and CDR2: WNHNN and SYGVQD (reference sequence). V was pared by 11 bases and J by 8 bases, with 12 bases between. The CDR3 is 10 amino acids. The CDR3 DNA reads TGCGCCGAACAGGGTATAGGCTACACCTTC. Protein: CAEQGIGYTF.

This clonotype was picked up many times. This CDR3 is CASSQPGLSHQYF. As DNA, the CDR3 is TGTGCCAGCAGTCAGCCGGGACTGTCACATCAGTACTTC. The V gene is TRBV3-1, the J gene TRBJ2-4; TRBD2 is a possible D gene (6 bases). V was pared by 6 bases and J by 12 bases, with 18 bases between. This CDR3 contains 13 residues. Germline lookup yields CDR1 LGHDT and CDR2 YNNKEL (reference sequence).

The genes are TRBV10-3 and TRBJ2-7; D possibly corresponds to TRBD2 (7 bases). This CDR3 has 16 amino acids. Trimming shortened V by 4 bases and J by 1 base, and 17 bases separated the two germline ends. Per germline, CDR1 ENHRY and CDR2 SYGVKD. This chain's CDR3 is CAISAWGGPTSYEQYF. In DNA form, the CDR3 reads TGTGCCATCAGTGCCTGGGGGGGGCCAACATCCTACGAGCAGTACTTC.

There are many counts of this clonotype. CDR3 nucleotide sequence: TGTGCCAGCAGTTTTAGGGACCTGAATGAAAAACTGTTTTTT. Protein product: CASSFRDLNEKLFF. The chain is built from TRBV12-3 or TRBV12-4 and TRBJ1-4, with TRBD1 as a possible D gene (5 bases). V was cut by 3 bases and J by 5 bases, with 10 bases left in between. The CDR3 spans 14 residues.